One and the same sample provided the 10 T cell receptor beta chains below, sequenced in a study of human CD8 memory T cell subsets. The authors made TCR beta libraries using UMI-labeled 5' RACE. TCRdb re-called the 5' RACE reads and catalogs CDR3 proteins one per entry, DNA excluded. The sample includes 15,000 to 20,000 distinct CDR3 sequences. The material sequenced was CD8+ T cells from PBMCs. The source is a human donor in good health.

The chain couples TRBV15 to TRBJ2-5; absent DNA, TCRdb's TRBD2 call cannot be checked. CDR3 size: 16 residues. CDR1 is LNHNV, CDR2 YYDKDF, per germline (reference sequence). The CDR3 sequence is CATSSGGSGLGETQYF.

The rearrangement joins TRBV4-3 to TRBJ1-1; TCRdb's D call of TRBD1 is untestable without DNA. In germline, CDR1 is LGHNA, CDR2 YSLEER. This CDR3 is 16 amino acids long. The CDR3 region is CASSQDGVGDGTEAFF.

The chain is built from TRBV7-9 and TRBJ2-1; with no DNA, the TCRdb D assignment of TRBD2 cannot be verified. The CDR3 has 16 residues. CDR1 and CDR2 (germline): SEHNR, FQNEAQ (reference sequence). CDR3 in amino acids: CASSLAPREKNNEQFF.

The V gene is TRBV19, the J gene TRBJ1-6; with no DNA, the TCRdb D assignment of TRBD1 cannot be verified. Germline V lookup: CDR1 LNHDA, CDR2 SQIVND (reference sequence). There are 15 residues in the CDR3. This CDR3 reads CASTEFGQGNSPLHF.

This chain links TRBV27 with TRBJ2-7; TCRdb designates TRBD2, a call that cannot be tested without DNA. The CDR3 extends over 16 amino acids. From germline, CDR1 is MNHEY and CDR2 SMNVEV (reference sequence). The CDR3 is CASSLAFGLAGVEQYF.

The J gene is TRBJ2-1, the V gene TRBV2. The germline CDR1 and CDR2 sequences are SNHLY and FYNNEI. The CDR3 runs 14 residues. The CDR3 loop reads CASSTGSSYNEQFF.

This clonotype counts as medium-sized by frequency. The chain has TRBV7-6 and TRBJ2-3; the D call of TRBD1 rests on TCRdb alone, since no DNA is present to check it. The CDR3 totals 15 residues. CDR1 is SGHVS and CDR2 is FNYEAQ in the germline V gene. CDR3 protein: CASSLATGNTDTQYF.

CDR3 sequence: CSARTLRLGEGTDTQYF. The rearrangement links TRBV20-1 to TRBJ2-3; TCRdb calls TRBD2, which cannot be checked without DNA. Germline CDR1 and CDR2: DFQATT and SNEGSKA (reference sequence). The length of the CDR3 is 17 residues.

The chain combines TRBV28 with TRBJ1-2; as DNA is missing, the TRBD1 call by TCRdb cannot be tested. Germline loops: CDR1 MDHEN, CDR2 SYDVKM. This CDR3 contains 16 residues. This CDR3 reads CASSLERTDNNYGYTF.

The chain carries TRBV2 and TRBJ2-7. Germline CDR1 and CDR2: SNHLY and FYNNEI. The CDR3 is 14 amino acids. The CDR3 protein is CASTATPYPYEQYF.